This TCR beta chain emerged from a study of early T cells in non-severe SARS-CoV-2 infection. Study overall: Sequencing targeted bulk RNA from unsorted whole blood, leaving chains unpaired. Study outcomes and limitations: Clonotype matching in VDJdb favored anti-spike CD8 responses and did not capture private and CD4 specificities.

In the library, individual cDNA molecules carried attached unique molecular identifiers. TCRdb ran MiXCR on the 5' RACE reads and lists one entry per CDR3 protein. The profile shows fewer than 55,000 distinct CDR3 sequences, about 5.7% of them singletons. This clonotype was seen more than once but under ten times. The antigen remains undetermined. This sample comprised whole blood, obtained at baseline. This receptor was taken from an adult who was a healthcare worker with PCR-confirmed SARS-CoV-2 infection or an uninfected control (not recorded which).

The CDR3 sequence: CSFSSSGDTEAFF. CDR3 nucleotide sequence: TGCAGCTTCTCCTCCTCGGGGGACACTGAAGCTTTCTTT. V gene TRBV29-1 combines with J gene TRBJ1-1; tentative D call: TRBD1 (5 bases). Germline assignment: CDR1 SQVTM and CDR2 ANQGSEA. Trimming removed 8 bases from V and 3 bases from J, with 16 bases in between. The CDR3 totals 13 residues.